The clone carrying this T cell receptor beta chain was seen a handful of times. Its antigen is as yet unknown. Researchers ran the PCR with 60 Vbeta and 13 Jbeta primers. This table comes from immunoSEQ multiplex PCR, and its TCRdb copy is limited to in-frame clones, with some not included. The table records about 200,000 clones, about 80% of them present only once. These data are taken from a study of cytomegalovirus exposure and HLA in healthy donors. Study observations and caveats: Highly shared sequence variants in one cluster were likely a sequencing artifact. Several of the most significant clusters were apparently associated with common viral pathogens in a later analysis. TCR beta chains numbering some 160 were designated cytomegalovirus-associated.

The source material was PBMCs. The receptor was derived from a middle-aged woman in good health and CMV-seronegative.

The chain's CDR3 is CASSLVDRGPVGYTF. CDR3 nucleotide sequence: TGTGCCAGCAGCTTGGTTGACAGGGGTCCCGTCGGCTACACCTTC. The genes are TRBV5-4 and TRBJ1-2, with 8 bases identical to TRBD1. This CDR3 comprises 15 residues. Germline V gives CDR1 SGHNT, CDR2 YYREEE (reference sequence). After removal of 0 bases from V and 8 bases from J, the junction contained 9 bases not matched to a gene. Complete variable domain (other parts from reference TRBV5-4 and TRBJ1-2): ETGVTQSPTHLIKTRGQQVTLRCSSQSGHNTVSWYQQALGQGPQFIFQYYREEENGRGNFPPRFSGLQFPNYSSELNVNALELDDSALYLCASSLVDRGPVGYTFGSGTRLTVV.